This T cell receptor (beta chain) originates from a study of blood T cell repertoires in COVID-19 (dated by TCRdb to about 2020). With respect to the entire study: Samples covering the acute and convalescent phases of COVID-19 were provided by collaborators in the United States, Italy and Spain. The material from the prospective study consisted of cDNA or gDNA derived from T cells, B-cell-depleted T cells, or PBMCs. Deeply sampled blood TCRbeta repertoires from subjects exposed to, actively infected with, or recovered from COVID-19 were included in the dataset. A freely available public database, intended as a resource for researchers studying the immune response to SARS-CoV-2, is where the repertoires were released. The samples were drawn from two sources: the first 160 participants of the ongoing ImmuneRACE study, and over 1,000 subjects contributed by 6 global collaborators. Sample metadata almost always included a de-identified subject ID, COVID-19 status, age in years and sex. HLA class I and class II types, where available, came from metadata supplied by the sample provider rather than from assay-based typing.

CDR1 and CDR2, looked up from the germline V gene, are MNHEY and SVGAGI. The V and J ends are trimmed by 7 bases and 2 bases, leaving 11 bases between them. Inclusive of the bounding cysteine and phenylalanine, the CDR3 is 13 residues long. The CDR3 DNA has 39 bases and is translated from base 1. The research as a whole found: The quantity of clinical and demographic metadata differed by source and by participant and was supplied without curation.

TCRbeta CDR3 regions were amplified from genomic DNA by means of the immunoSEQ Assay, a bias-controlled multiplex PCR. Per the source publication's procedure: The number of nucleated cells in each sample was estimated from the amplification of reference gene primers within the assay. Sequence reads were collapsed and filtered to measure the absolute abundance of every unique TCRbeta CDR3 rearrangement. Productive Simpson clonality was computed per sample as the square root of Simpson's diversity index over productive rearrangements. The immuneACCESS repertoire file appears here via TCRdb, limited to in-frame rearrangements. These files lack a portion of the clones; in checked studies, under half of the deficit traces to unresolved V genes, and the cause of the others is not known. V and J calls and clone size are as listed in that table; D and trimming were resolved from the DNA. This sample holds under 60,000 clones; 70% to 85% were observed only once. The ten largest clones add up to about 3.4% of the sample.

Each collaborating institution followed its own protocols to collect whole blood in K2EDTA tubes. Collaborator samples were shipped for TCRbeta analysis as frozen whole blood, isolated PBMCs, or DNA extracted from either sample type. Details on this clone: The specificity of this receptor is unknown. Nothing much larger sits one base from this clone, and base qualities are not available.

Recombination connected TRBV6-5 to TRBJ2-5; TRBD2 might be the D gene, on 5 matching bases. The sequencing input was peripheral blood. The TCR originated in a man aged 60 to 69 with acute or convalescent COVID-19. CDR3 region: CASTRTYQETQYF. The nucleotide sequence reads as follows: TGTGCCAGCACCAGGACTTATCAAGAGACCCAGTACTTC.